The clone carrying this T cell receptor (beta chain) showed up just once. Sequencing targeted TCR beta in blood CD8+ and CD4+ T cells. An input of about 0.45 to 1 ug of RNA was subjected to reverse transcription using random hexamers. TCRdb used MiXCR to reprocess the immunoSEQ multiplex PCR reads, holding one entry per CDR3 protein. The top ten hold roughly 0.4% of the sample, which has 65,000 to 90,000 distinct CDR3 sequences, approximately 95% seen once. CDR1 and CDR2 (germline): SEHNR, FQNEAQ (reference sequence). V lost 5 bases to trimming and J lost 5 bases; unmatched junction nucleotides: 5. CDR3 size: 15 residues. The sample belongs to a study of CD8 T cells in Susac syndrome.

Material: CD8+ T cells from PBMCs. This chain links TRBV7-9 with TRBJ2-2; 10 bases are shared with TRBD2. The origin of this receptor is a human donor with multiple sclerosis. CDR3 amino acids: CASSPSGRETGELFF. The CDR3 coding sequence is TGTGCCAGCAGCCCGAGCGGGAGGGAAACCGGGGAGCTGTTTTTT.